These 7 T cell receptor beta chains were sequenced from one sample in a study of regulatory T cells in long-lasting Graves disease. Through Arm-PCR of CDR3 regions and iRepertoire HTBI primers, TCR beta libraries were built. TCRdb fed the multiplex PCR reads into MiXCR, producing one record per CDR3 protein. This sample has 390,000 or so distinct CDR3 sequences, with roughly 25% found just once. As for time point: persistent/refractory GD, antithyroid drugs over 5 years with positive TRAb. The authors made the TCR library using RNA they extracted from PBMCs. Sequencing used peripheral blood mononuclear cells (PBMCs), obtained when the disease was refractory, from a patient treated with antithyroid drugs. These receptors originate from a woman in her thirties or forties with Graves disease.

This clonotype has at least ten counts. CDR3 in amino acids: CATARGQGGLHF. In DNA form, the CDR3 reads TGTGCCACCGCCAGAGGACAGGGAGGCTTGCATTTT. The chain recombines TRBV24-1 with TRBJ1-5; 8 nucleotides line up with TRBD1. The trim removed 9 bases at V and 15 bases at J, leaving 12 bases unmatched. CDR1 and CDR2 (germline): KGHDR, SFDVKD. The CDR3 has 12 amino acids.

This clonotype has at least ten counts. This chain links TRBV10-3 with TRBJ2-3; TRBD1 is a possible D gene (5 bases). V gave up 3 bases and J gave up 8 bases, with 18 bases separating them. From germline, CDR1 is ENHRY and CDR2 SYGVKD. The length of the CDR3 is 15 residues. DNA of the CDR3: TGTGCCATCAGTGAACGTGTGGGTCAGGGTAGTACGCAGTATTTT. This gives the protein CAISERVGQGSTQYF.

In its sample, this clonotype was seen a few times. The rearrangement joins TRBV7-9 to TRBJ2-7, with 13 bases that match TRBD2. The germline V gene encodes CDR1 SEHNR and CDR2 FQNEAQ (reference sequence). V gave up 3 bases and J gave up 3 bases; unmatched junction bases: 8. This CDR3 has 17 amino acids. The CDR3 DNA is TGTGCCAGCAGCTTTTGGACTAGCGGGAGATTCGGCTACGAGCAGTACTTC. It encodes CASSFWTSGRFGYEQYF.

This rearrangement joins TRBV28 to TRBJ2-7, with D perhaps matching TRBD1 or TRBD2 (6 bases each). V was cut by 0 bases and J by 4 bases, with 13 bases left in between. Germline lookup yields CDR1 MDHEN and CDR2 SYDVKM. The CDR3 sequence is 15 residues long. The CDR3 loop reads CASSLWGGQTYEQYF. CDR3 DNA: TGTGCCAGCAGTTTATGGGGGGGACAAACGTACGAGCAGTACTTC.

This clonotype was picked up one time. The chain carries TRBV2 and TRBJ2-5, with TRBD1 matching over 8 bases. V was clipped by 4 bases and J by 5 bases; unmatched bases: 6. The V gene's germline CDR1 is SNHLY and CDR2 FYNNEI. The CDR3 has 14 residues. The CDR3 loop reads CASSGSGGGETQYF. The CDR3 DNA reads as TGTGCCAGCAGTGGGTCAGGGGGCGGGGAGACCCAGTACTTC.

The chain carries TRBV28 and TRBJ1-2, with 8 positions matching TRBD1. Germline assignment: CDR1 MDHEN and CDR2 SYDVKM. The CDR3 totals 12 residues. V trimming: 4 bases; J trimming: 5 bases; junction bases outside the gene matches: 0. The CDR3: CASSWDRYGYTF. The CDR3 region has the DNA TGTGCCAGCAGTTGGGACAGGTATGGCTACACCTTC.

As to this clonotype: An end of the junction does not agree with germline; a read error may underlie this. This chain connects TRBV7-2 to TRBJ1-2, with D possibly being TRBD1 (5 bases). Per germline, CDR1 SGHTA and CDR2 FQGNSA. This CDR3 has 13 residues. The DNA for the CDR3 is TGTGCCAGCCCGCCCGGGACGATTGTCCGCTACACCTTT. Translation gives CASPPGTIVRYTF. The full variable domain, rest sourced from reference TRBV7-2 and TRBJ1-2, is GAGVSQSPSNKVTEKGKDVELRCDPISGHTALYWYRQSLGQGLEFLIYFQGNSAPDKSGLPSDRFSAERTGGSVSTLTIQRTQQEDSAVYLCASPPGTIVRYTFGSGTRLTVV.